These 14 T cell receptor beta chains came from one sample sequenced in a study of blood T cell repertoires in COVID-19. Produced via immunoSEQ multiplex PCR; TCRdb's table is partial and in-frame only. The sample has some 460,000 clones, roughly nine tenths seen once. The specimen was PBMCs or T cells enriched from blood (not recorded which). These receptors were collected from a woman between 18 and 30 years old with acute COVID-19.

The rearrangement links TRBV5-1 to TRBJ2-5; 14 positions agree with TRBD2. CDR1 is SGHRS, CDR2 YFSETQ, per germline. This CDR3 has 17 residues. Germline trimming cut 3 bases from V and 1 base from J; bases unmatched to any gene: 5. Here the CDR3 reads CASSSGLAGVLQETQYF. CDR3 DNA: TGCGCCAGCAGCTCGGGACTAGCGGGAGTTCTCCAAGAGACCCAGTACTTC.

The genes are TRBV19 and TRBJ2-5; D is possibly TRBD2 (6 bases). The V end lost 6 bases, the J end lost 4 bases, and 21 bases lay between the germline ends. This CDR3 region has 16 residues. Per the germline V gene, CDR1 is LNHDA and CDR2 is SQIVND (reference sequence). The CDR3 loop is CASSRVRDSYLETQYF. The DNA of the CDR3 is TGTGCCAGTAGCCGGGTCCGGGACTCCTACTTAGAGACCCAGTACTTC.

V and J are TRBV19 and TRBJ2-5; D possibly corresponds to TRBD1 (5 bases). Germline V gene data show CDR1 as LNHDA and CDR2 as SQIVND (reference sequence). The CDR3 spans 15 residues. Trimming shortened V by 5 bases and J by 2 bases, and 15 bases separated the two germline ends. DNA of the CDR3: TGTGCCAGTAGTCCCCAACGACAGTTACAAGAGACCCAGTACTTC. It translates to CASSPQRQLQETQYF. Full variable domain (remainder filled in from reference TRBV19 and TRBJ2-5): DGGITQSPKYLFRKEGQNVTLSCEQNLNHDAMYWYRQDPGQGLRLIYYSQIVNDFQKGDIAEGYSVSREKKESFPLTVTSAQKNPTAFYLCASSPQRQLQETQYFGPGTRLLVL.

This sequence joins TRBV30 and TRBJ1-1; unclear D gene. The CDR3 is 13 amino acids. CDR1 is GTSNPN and CDR2 is SVGIG in the germline V gene (reference sequence). Trimming shortened V by 1 base and J by 4 bases, and 10 bases separated the two germline ends. The CDR3 region is CAWSGGGLTEAFF. The CDR3 region has the DNA TGTGCCTGGAGTGGAGGAGGGCTCACTGAAGCTTTCTTT.

The chain uses TRBV28 and TRBJ1-2; the D gene is possibly TRBD1 (5 bases). V was trimmed by 6 bases and J by 8 bases, leaving 16 bases between them. Germline V gene sequence: CDR1 MDHEN, CDR2 SYDVKM. CDR3 length: 13 amino acids. The CDR3 region is CASSPTQVGGYTF. In DNA form, the CDR3 reads TGTGCCAGCAGCCCCACACAGGTTGGGGGCTACACCTTC.

The rearrangement uses TRBV5-1 and TRBJ2-7, with 7 bases matching TRBD1. This CDR3 spans 17 amino acids. V dropped 3 bases and J dropped 5; count of bases not matched to a gene: 17. Germline V CDR1 and CDR2: SGHRS, YFSETQ. The CDR3 reads CASSSPRHRQGVHEQYF. The DNA for the CDR3 is TGCGCCAGCAGCTCCCCACGCCACAGACAGGGCGTCCACGAGCAGTACTTC.

The chain has TRBV18 and TRBJ2-5; TRBD1 aligns across 10 bases. Germline CDR1 reads KGHSH; CDR2 reads LQKENI. V shed 4 bases and J 3 bases; nucleotides not matched to a gene: 11. This CDR3 is built from 17 residues. The CDR3 loop reads CASSLNPSTGGEETQYF. CDR3 nucleotide sequence: TGTGCCAGCTCACTCAACCCTTCGACAGGGGGCGAAGAGACCCAGTACTTC.

This chain connects TRBV2 to TRBJ2-6; perhaps TRBD1 as D (6 bases). This CDR3 spans 20 amino acids. The germline V gene has CDR1 SNHLY and CDR2 FYNNEI. V was cut by 3 bases and J by 0 bases, with 21 bases left in between. The DNA of the CDR3 is TGTGCCAGCAGTGAGGGGTCGGCAGGGGACCTGTTCTCTGGGGCCAACGTCCTGACTTTC. Its protein product is CASSEGSAGDLFSGANVLTF.

The chain has TRBV30 and TRBJ1-6; the D is unclear. Germline lookup yields CDR1 GTSNPN and CDR2 SVGIG (reference sequence). CDR3 length: 15 residues. Trimming took 3 bases from V and 8 from J, leaving 17 bases between them. The CDR3 loop is CAWRVRGRADSPLHF. The DNA for the CDR3 is TGTGCCTGGAGGGTCCGGGGAAGGGCTGATTCACCCCTCCACTTT. Full variable domain (missing parts from reference TRBV30 and TRBJ1-6): SQTIHQWPATLVQPVGSPLSLECTVEGTSNPNLYWYRQAAGRGLQLLFYSVGIGQISSEVPQNLSASRPQDRQFILSSKKLLLSDSGFYLCAWRVRGRADSPLHFGNGTRLTVT.

The chain combines TRBV6-5 with TRBJ2-7; D uncertain. The V gene lost 4 bases and the J gene lost 4 bases, with 8 bases spanning the gap. Germline CDR1 reads MNHEY; CDR2 reads SVGAGI. The CDR3 covers 12 residues. The CDR3 protein is CASSSRDYEQYF. CDR3 sequence (DNA): TGTGCCAGCAGTTCGCGCGATTACGAGCAGTACTTC.

This clone occurred once. The J gene is TRBJ1-2, the V gene TRBV5-5; D not resolved. Germline V gene data show CDR1 as SGHKS and CDR2 as YYEKEE (reference sequence). CDR3 length: 15 amino acids. V was clipped by 4 bases and J by 8 bases, with 21 bases between them. DNA of the CDR3: TGTGCCAGCAGCCTCTCGACGGCGGCTTTGAAAGGCTACACCTTC. This translates into CASSLSTAALKGYTF. Full variable domain (rest looked up from reference TRBV5-5 and TRBJ1-2): DAGVTQSPTHLIKTRGQQVTLRCSPISGHKSVSWYQQVLGQGPQFIFQYYEKEERGRGNFPDRFSARQFPNYSSELNVNALLLGDSALYLCASSLSTAALKGYTFGSGTRLTVV.

The chain has TRBV15 and TRBJ2-5; TRBD1 matches at 7 bases. The CDR3 extends over 15 amino acids. Germline CDR1 LNHNV, CDR2 YYDKDF (reference sequence). The trim removed 3 bases at V and 2 bases at J, leaving 6 bases unmatched. This CDR3 reads CATSRPPGQQETQYF. DNA for the CDR3: TGTGCCACCAGCAGGCCCCCGGGACAGCAAGAGACCCAGTACTTC.

This clone was seen a handful of times. The chain has TRBV12-5 and TRBJ1-5; no clear D gene. The CDR3 covers 15 residues. V was clipped by 1 base and J by 6 bases, with 13 bases between them. CDR1 and CDR2 (germline): LGHNT, FRNRAP. CDR3 residues: CASGLEREHSQPQHF. CDR3 bases: TGTGCTAGTGGTTTGGAGCGGGAGCACAGTCAGCCCCAGCATTTT. The full variable domain, rest sourced from reference TRBV12-5 and TRBJ1-5, is DARVTQTPRHKVTEMGQEVTMRCQPILGHNTVFWYRQTMMQGLELLAYFRNRAPLDDSGMPKDRFSAEMPDATLATLKIQPSEPRDSAVYFCASGLEREHSQPQHFGDGTRLSIL.

J is TRBJ1-5 and V is TRBV10-3; D gene ambiguous. V lost 2 bases, J lost 6 bases, and 11 bases lay in between. CDR1 and CDR2 (germline): ENHRY, SYGVKD. The CDR3 extends over 14 amino acids. CDR3 sequence: CAISEGPGVQPQHF. The CDR3 coding sequence is TGTGCCATCAGTGAGGGGCCCGGCGTTCAGCCCCAGCATTTT.